This TCR beta chain was captured in a study of T cells after yellow fever vaccination. CDR3 length: 14 residues. CDR1 and CDR2 (germline): SGDLS, YYNGEE. V was shortened by 6 bases and J by 2 bases, with 13 bases between the two germline ends. Whole-study results and caveats: Overlap between CD4 and CD8 compartments was detected for a small share of clonotypes. A weaker secondary response peaked on day 5, the primary on day 15.

For this clonotype: Its specificity is unknown.

TCR cDNA, made by 5'RACE template switching, carried an added universal primer site and UMIs. Each CDR3 protein gets one entry after TCRdb re-called the 5' RACE reads with MiXCR. Among 310,000 or so distinct CDR3 sequences, around 7% were seen once, and the ten largest hold roughly a sixth. This sample comprised PBMCs, obtained 35 to 50 days after the first yellow fever vaccination. The clonotype was recovered from a man younger than 30 who received the YFV17D yellow fever vaccine. The chain joins TRBV9 to TRBJ2-3; unclear D gene. The chain's CDR3 is CASNNGPDTDTQYF. The CDR3 DNA follows: TGTGCCAGCAATAACGGGCCGGACACAGATACGCAGTATTTT.